This T cell receptor beta chain was recovered during a study of cytomegalovirus exposure and HLA in healthy donors. Primers for the PCR totalled 60 Vbeta and 13 Jbeta. Data came from immunoSEQ multiplex PCR; TCRdb stores just in-frame clones and leaves some out. This sample yields under 200,000 clones, of which roughly 80% are seen a single time; 9.7% belongs to the top ten. Findings and caveats of the study: Certain sequence variants were highly shared and formed a cluster, and this cluster was likely a sequencing artifact.

About this clone: Its antigen is currently unknown.

Trimming cost V 7 bases and J 3 bases, with 5 bases left between them. The CDR3 extends over 10 amino acids. The germline V gene has CDR1 SGHTS and CDR2 YDEGEE. This chain links TRBV5-8 with TRBJ2-7; no reliable D call. Sequenced input: PBMCs. This receptor was identified in a man younger than 35 in good health and CMV-seropositive. The CDR3 DNA sequence: TGTGCCAGCGAGATCTACGAGCAGTACTTC. Translating it yields CASEIYEQYF.